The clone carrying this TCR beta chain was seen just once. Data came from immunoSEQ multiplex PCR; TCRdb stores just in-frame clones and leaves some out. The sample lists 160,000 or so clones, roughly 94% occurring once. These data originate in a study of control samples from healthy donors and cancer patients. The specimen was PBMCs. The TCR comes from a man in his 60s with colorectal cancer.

The CDR3 region has the DNA TGTGCCAGCACCCCCGGGGCCTGGGCGGAGACCCAGTACTTC. It codes for CASTPGAWAETQYF. The chain uses TRBV6-5 and TRBJ2-5; tentatively, D is TRBD1 or TRBD2 (5 bases each). Germline CDR1 and CDR2: MNHEY and SVGAGI. The CDR3 length is 14 residues. Between the trimmed V and J ends, which lost 7 bases and 5 bases, there was a span of 17 bases.